This T cell receptor (beta chain) is from a study of immune evolution from preneoplasia to lung adenocarcinoma. Study results and caveats: From normal lung to invasive adenocarcinoma, top clone frequencies appeared to decrease.

In the case of this clone: Its antigen is undetermined.

Germline values: CDR1 LNHDA, CDR2 SQIVND (reference sequence). The trim removed 1 base at V and 4 bases at J, leaving 4 bases unmatched. This CDR3 region has 15 residues. Libraries were prepared by immunoSEQ multiplex PCR; TCRdb keeps only in-frame clonotypes and omits some of them. The sample includes over 6,500 clones, approximately 80% of them seen just once. Sequenced sample: FFPE invasive lung adenocarcinoma tissue. The chain carries TRBV19 and TRBJ1-2, with 9 bases matching TRBD1. The receptor comes from a person aged 50-70 years with lung adenocarcinoma. This CDR3 is CASSIAGQGSYGYTF. CDR3 nucleotide sequence: TGTGCCAGTAGTATAGCGGGACAGGGCTCCTATGGCTACACCTTC.